The 2 T cell receptor beta chains in this list originate from one sample, sequenced in a study of control samples from healthy donors and cancer patients. The data were produced by immunoSEQ multiplex PCR, yet TCRdb's version contains in-frame clones alone and is incomplete. The sample records 85,000 to 110,000 clones, approximately 90% being singletons. The sample consisted of PBMCs. These receptors were collected from a man aged 55 to 70 with lung cancer.

V gene TRBV13 combines with J gene TRBJ2-7; D ambiguous. Deletions cut 1 base from V and 3 bases from J, with 1 base between. The length of the CDR3 is 11 residues. Germline CDR1 PRHDT, CDR2 FYEKMQ (reference sequence). The CDR3 here is CASSLDYEQYF. Written as DNA, the CDR3 is TGTGCCAGCAGCTTAGACTACGAGCAGTACTTC.

This clone has only one observation. This chain joins TRBV18 and TRBJ2-3, with D perhaps TRBD1 (5 bases). V was shortened by 0 bases and J by 4 bases, with 11 bases between the two germline ends. Germline CDR1 reads KGHSH; CDR2 reads LQKENI. The length of the CDR3 is 15 residues. DNA of the CDR3: TGTGCCAGCTCACCACCGTCAGGGCGGTCAGATACGCAGTATTTT. Translated: CASSPPSGRSDTQYF.